This T cell receptor beta chain was identified during a study of control samples from healthy donors and cancer patients. Sequenced by immunoSEQ multiplex PCR; TCRdb stores in-frame clones only, minus some. This table has more than 95,000 clones, 93% appearing once. Input material: blood. The source is a man in his thirties or forties in good health.

The CDR3 DNA is TGTGCCAGCAGCTTGTTGGACAGGTACTACGAGCAGTACTTC. This gives the protein CASSLLDRYYEQYF. The rearrangement links TRBV5-6 to TRBJ2-7; TRBD1 aligns across 7 bases. CDR1 is SGHDT, CDR2 YYEEEE, per germline. J was trimmed by 3 bases and V by 1 base; bases with no gene match: 4. The CDR3 is 14 amino acids.